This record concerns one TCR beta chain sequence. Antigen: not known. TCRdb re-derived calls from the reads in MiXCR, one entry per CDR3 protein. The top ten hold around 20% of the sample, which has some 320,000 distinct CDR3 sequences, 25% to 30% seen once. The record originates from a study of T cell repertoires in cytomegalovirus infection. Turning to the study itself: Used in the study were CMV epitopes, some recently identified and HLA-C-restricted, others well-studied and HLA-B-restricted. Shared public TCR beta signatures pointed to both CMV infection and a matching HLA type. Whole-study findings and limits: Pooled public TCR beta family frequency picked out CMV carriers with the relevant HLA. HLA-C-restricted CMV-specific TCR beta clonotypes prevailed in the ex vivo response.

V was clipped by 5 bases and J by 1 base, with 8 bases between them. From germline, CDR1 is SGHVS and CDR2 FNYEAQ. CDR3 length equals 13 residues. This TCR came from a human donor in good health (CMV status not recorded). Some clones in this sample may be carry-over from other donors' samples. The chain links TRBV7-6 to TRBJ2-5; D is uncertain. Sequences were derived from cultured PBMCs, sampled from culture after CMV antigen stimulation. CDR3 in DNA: TGTGCCAGCAGCAGAACCATCCAAGAGACCCAGTACTTC. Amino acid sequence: CASSRTIQETQYF.